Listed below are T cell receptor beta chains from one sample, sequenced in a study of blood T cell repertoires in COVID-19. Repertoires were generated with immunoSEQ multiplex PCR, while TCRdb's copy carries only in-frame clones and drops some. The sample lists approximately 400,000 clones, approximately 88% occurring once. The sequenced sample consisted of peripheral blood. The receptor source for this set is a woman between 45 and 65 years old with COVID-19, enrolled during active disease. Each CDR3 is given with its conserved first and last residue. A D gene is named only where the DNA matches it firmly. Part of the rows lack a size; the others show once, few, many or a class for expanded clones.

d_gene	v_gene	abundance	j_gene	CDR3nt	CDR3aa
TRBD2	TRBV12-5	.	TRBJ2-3	TGTGCTAGTGGGGCGGGGCTAGCGGACACAGATACGCAGTATTTT	CASGAGLADTDTQYF
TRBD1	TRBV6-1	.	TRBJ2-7	TGTGCCAGCAATGAAATTGGACAGGGGGCATACGAGCAGTACTTC	CASNEIGQGAYEQYF
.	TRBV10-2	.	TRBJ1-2	TGCGCCAGCAGTGGACTCGATCGCTACACCTTC	CASSGLDRYTF
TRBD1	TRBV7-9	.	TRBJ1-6	TGTGCCAGCTCTGTCCCCGGGACAGTCGAATCACCCCTCCACTTT	CASSVPGTVESPLHF
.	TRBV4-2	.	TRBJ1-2	TGTGCCAGCAGCCGCCGACAGGATAACTATGGCTACACCTTC	CASSRRQDNYGYTF
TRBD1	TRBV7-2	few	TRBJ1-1	TGTGCCAGCAGCCCGCCCGGGACAGGGAAGAATGAAGCTTTCTTT	CASSPPGTGKNEAFF
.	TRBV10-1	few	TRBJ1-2	TGCGCCAGCAGTGAGAGGACGGACAGCCCCTATGGCTACACCTTC	CASSERTDSPYGYTF
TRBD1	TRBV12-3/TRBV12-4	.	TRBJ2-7	TGTGCCAGCAGTTCAGGGGGCATCTACGAGCAGTACTTC	CASSSGGIYEQYF
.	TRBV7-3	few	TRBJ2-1	TGTGCCAGCAGCCCTGGGGGGAACCTGAACGATGAGCAGTTCTTC	CASSPGGNLNDEQFF
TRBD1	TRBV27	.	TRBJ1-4	TGTGCCAGCAGCCGAAGAACTGGGGACAGGGGCCCTAATGAAAAACTGTTTTTT	CASSRRTGDRGPNEKLFF
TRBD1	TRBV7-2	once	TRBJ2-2	TGTGCCAGCAGCTTTTGGGACAGGGGGACCGGGGAGCTGTTTTTT	CASSFWDRGTGELFF
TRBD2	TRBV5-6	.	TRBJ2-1	TGTGCCAGCAGCTTTTGGGCTAGCGGTAGCTCCTACAATGAGCAGTTCTTC	CASSFWASGSSYNEQFF
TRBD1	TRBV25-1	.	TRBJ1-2	TGTGCCAGCACAAGACAGGGGTTGGATGGCTACACCTTC	CASTRQGLDGYTF
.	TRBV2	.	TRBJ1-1	TGTGCCAGCGGAGACGGTGAAGCTTTCTTT	CASGDGEAFF
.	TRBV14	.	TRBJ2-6	TGTGCCAGCAGCCGGGACACTTCAGGGGCCAACGTCCTGACTTTC	CASSRDTSGANVLTF
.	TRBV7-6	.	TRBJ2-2	TGTGCCAGCAGCTTAGGGGTTCAGGCGAACACCGGGGAGCTGTTTTTT	CASSLGVQANTGELFF
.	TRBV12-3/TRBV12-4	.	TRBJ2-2	TGTGCCAGCACCCTCGGGGGGGAGCTGTTTTTT	CASTLGGELFF
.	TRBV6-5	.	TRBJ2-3	TGTGCCAGCAGTTACGGGCCAGGGCTCACAGATACGCAGTATTTT	CASSYGPGLTDTQYF
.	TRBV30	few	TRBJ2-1	TGTGCCTGGAGTGTAGGCGTCAGGGCCTCCTACAATGAGCAGTTCTTC	CAWSVGVRASYNEQFF
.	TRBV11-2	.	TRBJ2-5	TGTGCCAGCAGCATAGCCACCGGGACCCAGTACTTC	CASSIATGTQYF
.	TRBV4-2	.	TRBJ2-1	TGTGCCAGCAGCCAAGATTCTTATGAGCAGTTCTTC	CASSQDSYEQFF
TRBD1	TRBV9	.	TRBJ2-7	TGTGCCAGCAGCGTCTCTTACCGGGACAGGGGTAACGAGCAGTACTTC	CASSVSYRDRGNEQYF
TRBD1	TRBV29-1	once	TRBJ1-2	TGCAGCGTTGAAGATCAACGGGACAGCTATGGCTACACCTTC	CSVEDQRDSYGYTF
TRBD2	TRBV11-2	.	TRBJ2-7	TGTGCCAGCAGCTCCCAACTAGCGGGGCCACTCGAGCAGTACTTC	CASSSQLAGPLEQYF
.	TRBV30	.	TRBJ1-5	TGTGCCTGGAGTCACAGGGCCTCCAATCAGCCCCAGCATTTT	CAWSHRASNQPQHF
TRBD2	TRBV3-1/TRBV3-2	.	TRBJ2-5	TGTGCCAGCAGCCAGAGAGGAAGCGGGACTCAAGAGACCCAGTACTTC	CASSQRGSGTQETQYF
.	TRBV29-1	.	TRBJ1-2	TGCAGCGTTACCTTTGTAGCCGGGGTTGGCGGCTACACCTTC	CSVTFVAGVGGYTF
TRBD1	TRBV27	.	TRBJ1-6	TGTGCCAGCAGTTTAACGGGACAGGGGGGTTCACCCCTCCACTTT	CASSLTGQGGSPLHF
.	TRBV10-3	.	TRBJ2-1	TGTGCCACCCAGATCGGGGGGCCCTCCTCCTACAATGAGCAGTTCTTC	CATQIGGPSSYNEQFF